Each of the 3 T cell receptor beta chains below was sequenced from the same sample in a study of shared clonotypes between healthy human individuals. TCRdb's table, derived via immunoSEQ multiplex PCR, lists solely in-frame clones and lacks some. The sample includes more than 2,000,000 clones, over 85% of them seen just once. Sequencing was carried out using naive CD4+ T cells from PBMCs. Subset here: CD45RA+ positively selected. The origin of the receptors is a young man in good health. Some clones in this sample may be carry-over from other donors' samples.

The J gene is TRBJ1-5, the V gene TRBV12-5; D gene unclear. Trimming took off 2 bases at V and 3 bases at J, with 14 bases between the two ends. This CDR3 comprises 16 residues. Germline CDR1 LGHNT, CDR2 FRNRAP. The CDR3 DNA is TGTGCTAGTGGTTTGCTTCCGCTTGCGTCCAATCAGCCCCAGCATTTT. This translates into CASGLLPLASNQPQHF.

The CDR3 here is CASSQRRGIYEQYF. CDR3 coding DNA: TGTGCCAGTAGTCAGCGCAGGGGTATCTACGAGCAGTACTTC. The V gene is TRBV19, the J gene TRBJ2-7, with D perhaps matching TRBD1 (6 bases). The CDR3 totals 14 residues. The V end was cut by 5 bases, the J end by 3 bases, with 14 bases between. Per the germline V gene, CDR1 is LNHDA and CDR2 is SQIVND (reference sequence).

This chain joins TRBV2 and TRBJ2-7; 14 bases match TRBD2. The germline V gene has CDR1 SNHLY and CDR2 FYNNEI. The V gene end was trimmed by 6 bases and the J gene end by 4 bases; junction bases not matched to a gene: 5. The CDR3 has 15 amino acids. Here the CDR3 reads CASRARTSGRYEQYF. CDR3 in DNA: TGTGCCAGCAGGGCCCGGACTAGCGGGAGGTACGAGCAGTACTTC. Full variable domain (rest looked up from reference TRBV2 and TRBJ2-7): EPEVTQTPSHQVTQMGQEVILRCVPISNHLYFYWYRQILGQKVEFLVSFYNNEISEKSEIFDDQFSVERPDGSNFTLKIRSTKLEDSAMYFCASRARTSGRYEQYFGPGTRLTVT.